The 28 T cell receptor beta chains listed next were all sequenced from one sample in a study of blood T cell repertoires in COVID-19. Clones were sequenced by immunoSEQ multiplex PCR, and TCRdb holds only the in-frame ones, with some missing. The sample consists of roughly 300,000 clones, about 90% of them appearing once. Sequencing was done on a sample of peripheral blood. The receptors come from a woman aged 40 to 50 who had recovered from COVID-19.

This chain connects TRBV9 to TRBJ1-1; 7 bases line up with TRBD1. Germline CDR1 and CDR2: SGDLS and YYNGEE. Unmatched junction bases numbered 6, after V lost 4 bases and J lost 0 bases. The CDR3 covers 15 residues. The CDR3 loop reads CASSSRDRVNTEAFF. The CDR3, as DNA: TGTGCCAGCAGCTCCCGAGACAGGGTGAACACTGAAGCTTTCTTT.

The CDR3 loop reads CASSLRAGRNTEAFF. The CDR3 DNA reads TGCGCCAGCAGCTTGCGGGCAGGGCGGAACACTGAAGCTTTCTTT. The chain has TRBV5-1 and TRBJ1-1, with D perhaps matching TRBD1 (5 bases). V was cut by 1 base and J by 1 base, with 11 bases left in between. The length of the CDR3 is 15 residues. Per the germline V gene, CDR1 is SGHRS and CDR2 is YFSETQ.

V usage is TRBV7-2 and J usage is TRBJ2-7; D is unresolved. Trimming took off 0 bases at V and 4 bases at J, with 7 bases between the two ends. Germline CDR1 reads SGHTA; CDR2 reads FQGNSA. There are 13 residues in the CDR3. Here the CDR3 DNA reads TGTGCCAGCAGCTTAGCCCGACTGTACGAGCAGTACTTC. Residues: CASSLARLYEQYF.

This chain links TRBV2 with TRBJ1-1; 8 bases map to TRBD1. The CDR3 sequence is 15 residues long. In germline, CDR1 is SNHLY, CDR2 FYNNEI. Unmatched junction bases numbered 9, after V lost 7 bases and J lost 2 bases. The CDR3 DNA is TGTGCCAGCATCGAGAGGACAGGGATTAACACTGAAGCTTTCTTT. Protein: CASIERTGINTEAFF.

The chain is built from TRBV9 and TRBJ2-5, with 8 bases that match TRBD1. Germline values: CDR1 SGDLS, CDR2 YYNGEE. The CDR3 extends over 15 amino acids. V trimming: 0 bases; J trimming: 4 bases; junction bases outside the gene matches: 5. CDR3 region: CASSVALTGGETQYF. DNA for the CDR3: TGTGCCAGCAGCGTAGCCCTTACAGGGGGAGAGACCCAGTACTTC.

The CDR3 DNA sequence: TGTGCCAGCAGTTCCTCACTAGCGGGGGAAACAGATACGCAGTATTTT. It encodes CASSSSLAGETDTQYF. V gene TRBV27 combines with J gene TRBJ2-3, with TRBD2 matching over 11 bases. The CDR3 is 16 amino acids. Unmatched junction bases numbered 6, after V lost 4 bases and J lost 3 bases. From germline, CDR1 is MNHEY and CDR2 SMNVEV (reference sequence).

The V call is TRBV4-1, the J call TRBJ2-1, with D unclear. V lost 1 base, J lost 9 bases, and 13 bases lay in between. The CDR3 is 14 amino acids. CDR1 MGHRA and CDR2 YSYEKL come from the germline V gene. Here the CDR3 DNA reads TGCGCCAGCAGCCAAGTTCGACAAGTGGGTGAGCAGTTCTTC. As protein: CASSQVRQVGEQFF.

The chain is built from TRBV7-6 and TRBJ2-3; 12 positions match TRBD1. In germline, CDR1 is SGHVS, CDR2 FNYEAQ. Trimming removed 3 bases from V and 6 bases from J; junction bases left unmatched: 16. CDR3 length: 19 amino acids. CDR3 DNA: TGTGCCAGCAGCTTGGGGACAGGGGGCTCCCTCACTAATTCGGATACGCAGTATTTT. Translation: CASSLGTGGSLTNSDTQYF.

This clone has a single count. The chain links TRBV6-5 to TRBJ1-2, with TRBD1 identical over 9 bases. With V trimmed by 6 bases and J by 4 bases, 6 bases remained unmatched. Per the germline V gene, CDR1 is MNHEY and CDR2 is SVGAGI. The CDR3 sequence is 14 residues long. This CDR3 is CASSYRDRVYGYTF. The CDR3 DNA reads as TGTGCCAGCAGCTACCGGGACAGGGTCTATGGCTACACCTTC.

This clone was seen a handful of times. V gene TRBV6-1 combines with J gene TRBJ1-2; D uncertain. The CDR3 spans 13 residues. V was shortened by 1 base and J by 4 bases, with 7 bases between the two germline ends. Germline CDR1 is MNHNS and CDR2 is SASEGT. CDR3 DNA sequence: TGTGCCAGCAGTGAAGGGGCCCTCTATGGCTACACCTTC. It translates to CASSEGALYGYTF.

The chain combines TRBV5-1 with TRBJ1-5; TRBD1 matches 8 bases. Germline V gene data show CDR1 as SGHRS and CDR2 as YFSETQ. CDR3 size: 15 residues. Trimming took 5 bases from V and 0 from J; bases not matched to a gene: 4. The chain's CDR3 is CASRSTGGSNQPQHF. CDR3 nucleotide sequence: TGCGCCAGCAGGTCCACAGGGGGTAGCAATCAGCCCCAGCATTTT.

The V and J genes are TRBV19 and TRBJ2-5; TRBD2 might be the D (5 bases). This CDR3 region has 15 residues. Germline V gives CDR1 LNHDA, CDR2 SQIVND (reference sequence). With 9 bases removed from V and 1 base from J, the gap between germline ends came to 18 bases. The CDR3 nucleotides read TGTGCCAGGACGCGGGCCCAATTTACCCAAGAGACCCAGTACTTC. This gives the protein CARTRAQFTQETQYF.

This rearrangement joins TRBV4-1 to TRBJ1-1; D uncertain. V lost 4 bases and J lost 6, with 12 bases in between. Germline-derived CDR1 and CDR2 are MGHRA and YSYEKL. The CDR3 runs 13 residues. The CDR3 DNA is TGCGCCAGCAGCCGTCTGGGAGTCGCTGAAGCTTTCTTT. Its protein is CASSRLGVAEAFF.

The gene calls are TRBV2 and TRBJ2-7; a possible D gene is TRBD2 (6 bases). The CDR3 extends over 14 amino acids. Germline CDR1 and CDR2: SNHLY and FYNNEI. V was clipped by 2 bases and J by 2 bases, with 10 bases between them. The CDR3 nucleotides read TGTGCCAGCAGTGAACAGGGACTGCCCTACGAGCAGTACTTC. This encodes CASSEQGLPYEQYF. The complete variable domain, with remaining parts taken from reference TRBV2 and TRBJ2-7, reads EPEVTQTPSHQVTQMGQEVILRCVPISNHLYFYWYRQILGQKVEFLVSFYNNEISEKSEIFDDQFSVERPDGSNFTLKIRSTKLEDSAMYFCASSEQGLPYEQYFGPGTRLTVT.

The table lists this clone with a count of one. The rearrangement links TRBV29-1 to TRBJ1-1; the D gene is possibly TRBD1 (6 bases). The germline gives CDR1 SQVTM, CDR2 ANQGSEA. V was clipped by 4 bases and J by 0 bases, with 18 bases between them. The CDR3 runs to 16 residues. DNA of the CDR3: TGCAGCGTTGCTCGAGGATCTACAGGGATGAACACTGAAGCTTTCTTT. It codes for CSVARGSTGMNTEAFF.

V is TRBV5-4 and J is TRBJ2-7; a possible D gene is TRBD1 (5 bases). CDR1 and CDR2 from the germline V gene are SGHNT and YYREEE (reference sequence). The CDR3 has 15 amino acids. V gave up 5 bases and J gave up 3 bases, with 18 bases separating them. The CDR3 region has the DNA TGTGCCAGCAGTTCCGGGCCTCTACAGGTCTACGAGCAGTACTTC. This codes for CASSSGPLQVYEQYF. Full variable domain (remainder filled in from reference TRBV5-4 and TRBJ2-7): ETGVTQSPTHLIKTRGQQVTLRCSSQSGHNTVSWYQQALGQGPQFIFQYYREEENGRGNFPPRFSGLQFPNYSSELNVNALELDDSALYLCASSSGPLQVYEQYFGPGTRLTVT.

This clone was seen only once. J is TRBJ1-2 and V is TRBV11-2, with D tentatively TRBD1 (5 bases). The CDR3 extends over 14 amino acids. V lost 0 bases and J 1 base, leaving 6 bases between the germline ends. Germline CDR1 reads SGHAT; CDR2 reads FQNNGV. The CDR3 loop is CASSLDDSNYGYTF. CDR3 coding DNA: TGTGCCAGCAGCTTAGATGACAGTAACTATGGCTACACCTTC.

This clone was recorded once. This rearrangement joins TRBV5-1 to TRBJ2-7, with TRBD1 identical over 9 bases. This CDR3 region has 15 residues. Germline V gives CDR1 SGHRS, CDR2 YFSETQ. Trimming cost V 3 bases and J 5 bases; bases outside gene matches: 9. The CDR3 loop reads CASSSRQGEVHEQYF. DNA of the CDR3: TGCGCCAGCAGCTCGAGACAGGGGGAGGTCCACGAGCAGTACTTC.

There are a few counts of this clone. This sequence joins TRBV2 and TRBJ1-5; no firm D call. Trimming took off 4 bases at V and 2 bases at J, with 12 bases between the two ends. Germline assignment: CDR1 SNHLY and CDR2 FYNNEI. This CDR3 is 15 amino acids long. The CDR3 sequence is CASSGFGSGNQPQHF. As DNA, the CDR3 is TGTGCCAGCAGTGGTTTCGGTAGTGGCAATCAGCCCCAGCATTTT.

This clone has only a few counts. The V gene is TRBV6-5, the J gene TRBJ1-4; D is possibly TRBD1 (5 bases). Germline V gene lookup returns CDR1 MNHEY and CDR2 SVGAGI. V lost 6 bases and J 7 bases, leaving 12 bases between the germline ends. The CDR3 runs to 13 residues. The CDR3 bases are TGTGCCAGCAGAATCGGGACTTCTGAAAAACTGTTTTTT. Its protein is CASRIGTSEKLFF.

The chain recombines TRBV10-2 with TRBJ2-1, with 8 bases aligning to TRBD2. This CDR3 is 14 amino acids long. V shed 6 bases and J 7 bases; nucleotides not matched to a gene: 8. Germline CDR1 is WSHSY and CDR2 is SAAADI. CDR3 nucleotide sequence: TGCGCCAGCAGGACGGGCGGGGGGAAAAATGAGCAGTTCTTC. Amino acids: CASRTGGGKNEQFF.

This chain connects TRBV5-1 to TRBJ2-2; 8 bases agree with TRBD1. The germline CDR1 and CDR2 sequences are SGHRS and YFSETQ. The V and J ends lost 1 base and 4 bases, in that order; junction bases with no gene match: 3. The CDR3 is 15 amino acids. The chain's CDR3 is CASSLRDRRTGELFF. Here the CDR3 DNA reads TGCGCCAGCAGCTTGAGGGACAGGCGCACCGGGGAGCTGTTTTTT.

This clone was counted a few times. The rearrangement joins TRBV30 to TRBJ1-2; D unresolved. The V end was cut by 4 bases, the J end by 8 bases, with 14 bases between. Germline V CDR1 and CDR2: GTSNPN, SVGIG (reference sequence). This CDR3 comprises 12 residues. The CDR3: CAWKTWVEGYTF. The CDR3 DNA follows: TGTGCCTGGAAGACTTGGGTGGAAGGCTACACCTTC.

This clone came up once. The rearrangement links TRBV12-3 or TRBV12-4 to TRBJ1-1, with TRBD1 matching over 7 bases. V shed 6 bases, J shed 8 bases, and the junction held 6 bases outside the gene matches. The CDR3 runs 12 residues. The DNA of the CDR3 is TGTGCCAGCAGCTTACAGGGGACCGAAGCTTTCTTT. Protein sequence: CASSLQGTEAFF.

The chain combines TRBV5-4 with TRBJ1-4; the D is unclear. V gave up 0 bases and J gave up 5 bases, with 5 bases separating them. The V gene's germline CDR1 is SGHNT and CDR2 YYREEE (reference sequence). The CDR3 spans 13 residues. The CDR3 region has the DNA TGTGCCAGCAGCTTGGAACAAAATGAAAAACTGTTTTTT. Encoded protein: CASSLEQNEKLFF.

Only a few counts were recorded for this clone. V gene TRBV5-1 combines with J gene TRBJ2-7; no clear D. Germline CDR1 is SGHRS and CDR2 is YFSETQ. The CDR3 has 14 residues. V was clipped by 0 bases and J by 0 bases, with 7 bases between them. DNA for the CDR3: TGCGCCAGCAGCTTGGACCCACACTCCTACGAGCAGTACTTC. Protein: CASSLDPHSYEQYF.

J is TRBJ1-1 and V is TRBV4-3; perhaps TRBD1 as D (6 bases). The germline CDR1 and CDR2 sequences are LGHNA and YSLEER. The V end was cut by 4 bases, the J end by 0 bases, with 12 bases between. The CDR3 is 15 amino acids. CDR3 coding DNA: TGCGCCAGCAGCCGGAGGACAGACCTGAACACTGAAGCTTTCTTT. It specifies CASSRRTDLNTEAFF.

V gene TRBV24-1 combines with J gene TRBJ2-7; weak D call: TRBD1 (5 bases). There are 14 residues in the CDR3. Germline-derived CDR1 and CDR2 are KGHDR and SFDVKD. V lost 2 bases to trimming and J lost 2 bases, with 9 bases between them. CDR3 loop: CATSDSDTPYEQYF. CDR3 nucleotides: TGTGCCACCAGTGATTCGGACACTCCCTACGAGCAGTACTTC.